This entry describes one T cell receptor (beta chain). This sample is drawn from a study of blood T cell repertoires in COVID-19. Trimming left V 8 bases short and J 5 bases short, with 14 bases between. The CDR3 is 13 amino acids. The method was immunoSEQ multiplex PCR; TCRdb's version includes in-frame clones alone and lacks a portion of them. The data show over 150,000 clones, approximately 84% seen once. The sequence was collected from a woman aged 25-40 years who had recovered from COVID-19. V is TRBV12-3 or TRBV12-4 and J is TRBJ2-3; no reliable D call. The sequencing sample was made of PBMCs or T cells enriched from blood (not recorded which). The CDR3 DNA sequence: TGTGCCAGCGCCGATTCCGCGAGAGATACGCAGTATTTT. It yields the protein CASADSARDTQYF.